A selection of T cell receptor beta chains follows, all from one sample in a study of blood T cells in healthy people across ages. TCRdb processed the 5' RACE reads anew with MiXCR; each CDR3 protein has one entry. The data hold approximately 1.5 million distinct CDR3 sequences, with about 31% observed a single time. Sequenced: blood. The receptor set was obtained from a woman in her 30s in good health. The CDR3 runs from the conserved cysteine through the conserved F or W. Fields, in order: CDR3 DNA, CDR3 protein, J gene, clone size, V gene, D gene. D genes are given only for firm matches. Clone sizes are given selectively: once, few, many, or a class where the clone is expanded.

CDR3 DNA: TGTGCCAGCAACCCACGCGGACAGGCGGGGGACTTAAGTGAGCAGTTCTTC
CDR3 protein: CASNPRGQAGDLSEQFF
J gene: TRBJ2-1
clone size: NA
V gene: TRBV9
D gene: NA

CDR3 DNA: TGCGCCAGCAGCCAATCTCCGCAGACAGTCACCGGGGAGCTGTTTTTT
CDR3 protein: CASSQSPQTVTGELFF
J gene: TRBJ2-2
clone size: NA
V gene: TRBV4-1
D gene: NA

CDR3 DNA: TGCGCCAGCAGTCGGACAGGATCCAACGAGCAGTACTTC
CDR3 protein: CASSRTGSNEQYF
J gene: TRBJ2-7
clone size: many
V gene: TRBV5-1
D gene: TRBD1

CDR3 DNA: TGCGCCAGCAGTGAAACATCTAGTCAACCTAATGAAAAACTGTTTTTT
CDR3 protein: CASSETSSQPNEKLFF
J gene: TRBJ1-4
clone size: NA
V gene: TRBV10-2
D gene: NA

CDR3 DNA: TGTGCCAGCAGCTTTTGGAATCAAGAGACCCAGTACTTC
CDR3 protein: CASSFWNQETQYF
J gene: TRBJ2-5
clone size: few
V gene: TRBV5-6
D gene: NA

CDR3 DNA: TGTGCCAGCAGCGAGGGGGACAGATACTTCTACGAGCAGTACTTC
CDR3 protein: CASSEGDRYFYEQYF
J gene: TRBJ2-7
clone size: few
V gene: TRBV2
D gene: TRBD1

CDR3 DNA: TGCAGTGCTAGAGTGGTTGTCCGGGGGAGAAGTGAGCAGTTCTTC
CDR3 protein: CSARVVVRGRSEQFF
J gene: TRBJ2-1
clone size: few
V gene: TRBV20-1
D gene: NA

CDR3 DNA: TGTGCCAGCAGCAGGTCAGGCCTAAAATTGGATGAGCAGTTCTTC
CDR3 protein: CASSRSGLKLDEQFF
J gene: TRBJ2-1
clone size: NA
V gene: TRBV7-9
D gene: NA

CDR3 DNA: TGTGCCAGCAGCTTAATAAGGGAAGATACGCAGTATTTT
CDR3 protein: CASSLIREDTQYF
J gene: TRBJ2-3
clone size: NA
V gene: TRBV11-2
D gene: NA

CDR3 DNA: TGTGCCAGCAGCCAACCGGGACAGTCGACGCGGGGCTACACCTTC
CDR3 protein: CASSQPGQSTRGYTF
J gene: TRBJ1-2
clone size: NA
V gene: TRBV3-1
D gene: TRBD1

CDR3 DNA: TGTGCCAGCAGTACAGGTTATAGCAATCAGCCCCAGCATTTT
CDR3 protein: CASSTGYSNQPQHF
J gene: TRBJ1-5
clone size: NA
V gene: TRBV2
D gene: NA

CDR3 DNA: TGTGCCAGCAGCCAACCAGCGGGAGATCCCTACGAGCAGTACTTC
CDR3 protein: CASSQPAGDPYEQYF
J gene: TRBJ2-7
clone size: few
V gene: TRBV4-2
D gene: TRBD2

CDR3 DNA: TGTGCCAGCAGTGAGGGGGGCGTGGGCAATCAGCCCCAGCATTTT
CDR3 protein: CASSEGGVGNQPQHF
J gene: TRBJ1-5
clone size: NA
V gene: TRBV2
D gene: NA

CDR3 DNA: TGCAGTGCTATCCGCCCCTCGGGGTCTAGCACAGATACGCAGTATTTT
CDR3 protein: CSAIRPSGSSTDTQYF
J gene: TRBJ2-3
clone size: NA
V gene: TRBV20-1
D gene: NA

CDR3 DNA: TGTGCCAGTAGTGGGACGAACACTGAAGCTTTCTTT
CDR3 protein: CASSGTNTEAFF
J gene: TRBJ1-1
clone size: NA
V gene: TRBV19
D gene: NA

CDR3 DNA: TGTGCCAGCAGCCAAGATCGGGGGGAGAGTTCACCCCTCCACTTT
CDR3 protein: CASSQDRGESSPLHF
J gene: TRBJ1-6
clone size: NA
V gene: TRBV4-2
D gene: NA

CDR3 DNA: TGTGCCAGCAGTGAATGGATAGCGGGAGAGCAAGAGACCCAGTACTTC
CDR3 protein: CASSEWIAGEQETQYF
J gene: TRBJ2-5
clone size: few
V gene: TRBV25-1
D gene: TRBD2

CDR3 DNA: TGTGCCAGCAGCCTAACAGGGTACGATGGCTACACCTTC
CDR3 protein: CASSLTGYDGYTF
J gene: TRBJ1-2
clone size: few
V gene: TRBV11-2
D gene: NA

CDR3 DNA: TGTGCCAGCAGTCAAGGCTATAGCGGGGGTAGCACAGATACGCAGTATTTT
CDR3 protein: CASSQGYSGGSTDTQYF
J gene: TRBJ2-3
clone size: NA
V gene: TRBV2
D gene: TRBD2

CDR3 DNA: TGTGCCAGCAGCTGGGGCGATGAAGCCGGGGAGCTGTTTTTT
CDR3 protein: CASSWGDEAGELFF
J gene: TRBJ2-2
clone size: NA
V gene: TRBV3-1
D gene: NA

CDR3 DNA: TGTGCCAGCAGTGAAGGCGGTCGGAGTAGCGGGGGGGCCAGGGAGACCCAGTACTTC
CDR3 protein: CASSEGGRSSGGARETQYF
J gene: TRBJ2-5
clone size: once
V gene: TRBV6-1
D gene: TRBD2

CDR3 DNA: TGCAGTGCTAGAGCCCCCGCGGGTCTAGTCACTGAAGCTTTCTTT
CDR3 protein: CSARAPAGLVTEAFF
J gene: TRBJ1-1
clone size: NA
V gene: TRBV20-1
D gene: NA

CDR3 DNA: TGTGCCAGCAGCCAATATGGGGGGGTCTTGGATGAGCAGTTCTTC
CDR3 protein: CASSQYGGVLDEQFF
J gene: TRBJ2-1
clone size: few
V gene: TRBV3-1
D gene: TRBD2

CDR3 DNA: TGTGCCAGCAGCTTACTCGGACCGAACACTGAAGCTTTCTTT
CDR3 protein: CASSLLGPNTEAFF
J gene: TRBJ1-1
clone size: many
V gene: TRBV7-2
D gene: NA

CDR3 DNA: TGTGCCAGCAGTGACTCGGGGCAGCCCTATGGCTACACCTTC
CDR3 protein: CASSDSGQPYGYTF
J gene: TRBJ1-2
clone size: NA
V gene: TRBV6-4
D gene: NA

CDR3 DNA: TGTGCCAGCAGCACAGGGGGGAGGGCCGTTACGCAGTATTTT
CDR3 protein: CASSTGGRAVTQYF
J gene: TRBJ2-3
clone size: NA
V gene: TRBV7-3
D gene: NA

CDR3 DNA: TGTGCCAGCTCACCACGGGAGGACACTAACCAGCCCCAGCATTTT
CDR3 protein: CASSPREDTNQPQHF
J gene: TRBJ1-5
clone size: NA
V gene: TRBV18
D gene: NA

CDR3 DNA: TGTGCCAGCAGCTTAGTTCTAGCGGGAGAAGACAATGAGCAGTTCTTC
CDR3 protein: CASSLVLAGEDNEQFF
J gene: TRBJ2-1
clone size: NA
V gene: TRBV11-2
D gene: TRBD2

CDR3 DNA: TGCGCCAGCAGCCAAGAAGCGGTACCGGGACTAGCGGGAGGGTGGACCCAGTACTTC
CDR3 protein: CASSQEAVPGLAGGWTQYF
J gene: TRBJ2-5
clone size: NA
V gene: TRBV4-1
D gene: TRBD2

CDR3 DNA: TGTGCCAGCAGTTGGGGTGAGGGTATATTCACTGAAGCTTTCTTT
CDR3 protein: CASSWGEGIFTEAFF
J gene: TRBJ1-1
clone size: NA
V gene: TRBV3-1
D gene: NA

CDR3 DNA: TGCAGTGCTAGGACTAGCGGGAGCTCTAATGAGCAGTTCTTC
CDR3 protein: CSARTSGSSNEQFF
J gene: TRBJ2-1
clone size: NA
V gene: TRBV20-1
D gene: TRBD2

CDR3 DNA: TGCAGCGTTGGGACAGGGGCATACAATGAGCAGTTCTTC
CDR3 protein: CSVGTGAYNEQFF
J gene: TRBJ2-1
clone size: many
V gene: TRBV29-1
D gene: TRBD1

CDR3 DNA: TGTGCCATTAAAGGGGGCCTCACTGAAGCTTTCTTT
CDR3 protein: CAIKGGLTEAFF
J gene: TRBJ1-1
clone size: few
V gene: TRBV10-3
D gene: TRBD1

CDR3 DNA: TGTGCCAGCAGTTTAACTCGGGAGGCTGAAGCTTTCTTT
CDR3 protein: CASSLTREAEAFF
J gene: TRBJ1-1
clone size: few
V gene: TRBV12-3/TRBV12-4
D gene: NA

CDR3 DNA: TGTGCCAGCAGTGTGAGGGGGGCCTCCTACGAGCAGTACTTC
CDR3 protein: CASSVRGASYEQYF
J gene: TRBJ2-7
clone size: few
V gene: TRBV2
D gene: NA

CDR3 DNA: TGTGCCAGCAGTGAACGTGACAGGGGGTTGAATGAGCAGTTCTTC
CDR3 protein: CASSERDRGLNEQFF
J gene: TRBJ2-1
clone size: NA
V gene: TRBV6-1
D gene: TRBD1

CDR3 DNA: TGTGCCAGCAGCCAAGATCTGGGACAGGGTTCCGAGCAGTACTTC
CDR3 protein: CASSQDLGQGSEQYF
J gene: TRBJ2-7
clone size: NA
V gene: TRBV14
D gene: TRBD1

CDR3 DNA: TGTGCCAGCAGTTTAGCGGGAGGGCCAGACGACGAGCAGTACTTC
CDR3 protein: CASSLAGGPDDEQYF
J gene: TRBJ2-7
clone size: NA
V gene: TRBV28
D gene: TRBD2

CDR3 DNA: TGTGCCAGCAGCCCCCTGAGAGACTCCTACGAGCAGTACTTC
CDR3 protein: CASSPLRDSYEQYF
J gene: TRBJ2-7
clone size: few
V gene: TRBV5-8
D gene: NA

CDR3 DNA: TGTGCCAGCAGCCCAATTGGACAGGGCGGCTCCTACGAGCAGTACTTC
CDR3 protein: CASSPIGQGGSYEQYF
J gene: TRBJ2-7
clone size: NA
V gene: TRBV28
D gene: TRBD1

CDR3 DNA: TGTGCCAGCAGCCCGGTTAGCGGGGATGAGCAGTTCTTC
CDR3 protein: CASSPVSGDEQFF
J gene: TRBJ2-1
clone size: NA
V gene: TRBV2
D gene: TRBD2

CDR3 DNA: TGCAGTGCTAGACCCGGGACAGGACTATTCTACGAGCAGTACTTC
CDR3 protein: CSARPGTGLFYEQYF
J gene: TRBJ2-7
clone size: few
V gene: TRBV20-1
D gene: TRBD1

CDR3 DNA: TGTGCCAGCAGCTTGGCGGGAGGCGAGCTGTACTTC
CDR3 protein: CASSLAGGELYF
J gene: TRBJ2-7
clone size: NA
V gene: TRBV7-3
D gene: TRBD2

CDR3 DNA: TGCAGTGCTAGCCCAGGGGGCGGGTCCGAGCAGTACTTC
CDR3 protein: CSASPGGGSEQYF
J gene: TRBJ2-7
clone size: few
V gene: TRBV20-1
D gene: TRBD1

CDR3 DNA: TGTGCCAGCAGACCACTAGCGGAAAGCTCCTACGAGCAGTACTTC
CDR3 protein: CASRPLAESSYEQYF
J gene: TRBJ2-7
clone size: NA
V gene: TRBV7-9
D gene: TRBD2

CDR3 DNA: TGCAGTGCTAAGTCAGGGAGGGGAGAGACCCAGTACTTC
CDR3 protein: CSAKSGRGETQYF
J gene: TRBJ2-5
clone size: many
V gene: TRBV20-1
D gene: TRBD2

CDR3 DNA: TGTGCCAGTAGGCCACGGGGGAGCTCCTACAATGAGCAGTTCTTC
CDR3 protein: CASRPRGSSYNEQFF
J gene: TRBJ2-1
clone size: many
V gene: TRBV19
D gene: NA

CDR3 DNA: TGCAGTGCCCCCGCCGAAAGGGGCAATCAGCCCCAGCATTTT
CDR3 protein: CSAPAERGNQPQHF
J gene: TRBJ1-5
clone size: NA
V gene: TRBV20-1
D gene: NA

CDR3 DNA: TGCAGTGCTGGAAGACAGGAAGTCATCATGGATCAGCCCCAGCATTTT
CDR3 protein: CSAGRQEVIMDQPQHF
J gene: TRBJ1-5
clone size: NA
V gene: TRBV20-1
D gene: NA

CDR3 DNA: TGCAGCGTTGAAAACCAATATGAAGGCTACACCTTC
CDR3 protein: CSVENQYEGYTF
J gene: TRBJ1-2
clone size: many
V gene: TRBV29-1
D gene: NA

CDR3 DNA: TGTGCCAGCAGCCTGTCCTTCGACAGTAACTATGGCTACACCTTC
CDR3 protein: CASSLSFDSNYGYTF
J gene: TRBJ1-2
clone size: NA
V gene: TRBV14
D gene: NA

CDR3 DNA: TGTGCCATCAGGGAGTCCGCGGACACTGAAGCTTTCTTT
CDR3 protein: CAIRESADTEAFF
J gene: TRBJ1-1
clone size: NA
V gene: TRBV10-3
D gene: NA

CDR3 DNA: TGCGCCAGCAGCCAAGAAGGGATTCTGGAGCCAGAGCAGTTCTTC
CDR3 protein: CASSQEGILEPEQFF
J gene: TRBJ2-1
clone size: few
V gene: TRBV4-1
D gene: NA